The next 32 T cell receptor beta chains were all read from a single sample in a study of cytomegalovirus exposure and HLA in healthy donors. PCR employed 60 Vbeta and 13 Jbeta primers. TCRdb's copy holds only in-frame clones and misses some; the assay was immunoSEQ multiplex PCR. The table has about 160,000 clones, approximately 77% seen once; the top ten hold roughly 2%. The source material was PBMCs. These receptor sequences come from a man over 45 in good health and CMV-seropositive.

This clone appeared a single time. The chain uses TRBV21-1 and TRBJ1-2; TRBD1 reflects the table's D call only, with no check against the DNA. TRBV21-1 is designated a pseudogene. The CDR3 has 18 residues. In DNA, the CDR3 is TGTGCCAGCAGCAAAGAAGAAGAAGTGGGCAGGGCGAACTATGGCTACACCTTC. This translates into CASSKEEEVGRANYGYTF.

The V gene is TRBV5-1, the J gene TRBJ2-7, with TRBD1 identical over 7 bases. Germline lookup yields CDR1 SGHRS and CDR2 YFSETQ. The CDR3 spans 14 residues. Trimming cost V 3 bases and J 4 bases; bases outside gene matches: 7. CDR3 coding DNA: TGCGCCAGCAGCTGGACCCGACAGGGTTACGAGCAGTACTTC. This sequence encodes CASSWTRQGYEQYF.

This chain uses TRBV19 with TRBJ1-1; D possibly corresponds to TRBD1 (6 bases). Trimming pared 5 bases from V and 1 base from J, leaving 14 bases between. Per the germline V gene, CDR1 is LNHDA and CDR2 is SQIVND (reference sequence). The CDR3 length is 15 residues. The CDR3 is CASSHRQAGNTEAFF. CDR3 DNA: TGTGCCAGTAGTCATCGACAGGCCGGGAACACTGAAGCTTTCTTT.

The J gene is TRBJ2-1, the V gene TRBV13; 10 bases align to TRBD2. Germline V CDR1 and CDR2: PRHDT, FYEKMQ (reference sequence). J gave up 8 bases and V 4 bases, and 8 bases lay outside the gene matches. The CDR3 sequence is 15 residues long. CDR3 loop: CASSSTPGLADEQFF. The DNA for the CDR3 is TGTGCCAGCAGCTCAACCCCTGGACTAGCGGATGAGCAGTTCTTC. Supplemented by reference TRBV13 and TRBJ2-1, the full variable domain reads AAGVIQSPRHLIKEKRETATLKCYPIPRHDTVYWYQQGPGQDPQFLISFYEKMQSDKGSIPDRFSAQQFSDYHSELNMSSLELGDSALYFCASSSTPGLADEQFFGPGTRLTVL.

The chain carries TRBV9 and TRBJ2-3; D is ambiguous. Looked up from germline, CDR1 is SGDLS and CDR2 is YYNGEE. CDR3 size: 14 residues. V lost 3 bases and J lost 0, with 8 bases in between. CDR3 bases: TGTGCCAGCAGCGAGAGCCCTAGCACAGATACGCAGTATTTT. Translation: CASSESPSTDTQYF.

The V call is TRBV4-3, the J call TRBJ2-3, with TRBD2 matching 13 bases. This CDR3 contains 15 residues. Germline values: CDR1 LGHNA, CDR2 YSLEER. Trimming took 4 bases from V and 4 from J; bases not matched to a gene: 2. CDR3 loop: CASSPTSGGADTQYF. In DNA, the CDR3 is TGCGCCAGCAGCCCCACTAGCGGGGGGGCAGATACGCAGTATTTT.

The chain links TRBV5-4 to TRBJ2-1; unclear D gene. V was shortened by 0 bases and J by 4 bases, with 5 bases between the two germline ends. CDR3 size: 13 residues. Germline V CDR1 and CDR2: SGHNT, YYREEE (reference sequence). In nucleotides, the CDR3 is TGTGCCAGCAGCTTGGACAGTTACAATGAGCAGTTCTTC. Its protein is CASSLDSYNEQFF.

The chain is built from TRBV28 and TRBJ1-2; unclear D gene. V lost 8 bases to trimming and J lost 5 bases, with 12 bases between them. CDR3 length: 12 residues. Germline assignment: CDR1 MDHEN and CDR2 SYDVKM. The chain's CDR3 is CASEAGAYGYTF. CDR3 nucleotide sequence: TGTGCCAGCGAGGCGGGAGCGTATGGCTACACCTTC.

This clone has only a few counts. The rearrangement joins TRBV2 to TRBJ1-2; a weak D match, TRBD1 (5 bases). The germline V gene encodes CDR1 SNHLY and CDR2 FYNNEI. The CDR3 length is 14 residues. V lost 6 bases to trimming and J lost 4 bases, with 15 bases between them. The DNA of the CDR3 is TGTGCCAGCAGATCAACAGGTGGTGGCTATGGCTACACCTTC. Protein: CASRSTGGGYGYTF.

V gene TRBV5-4 combines with J gene TRBJ1-2, with a possible D match to TRBD1 (5 bases). V dropped 0 bases and J dropped 7 bases, with 13 bases sitting between them. CDR3 length equals 14 residues. The V gene's germline CDR1 is SGHNT and CDR2 YYREEE (reference sequence). DNA for the CDR3: TGTGCCAGCAGCTTGGCGGGGGTTGCGGGTGGCTACACCTTC. This encodes CASSLAGVAGGYTF.

The chain combines TRBV6-1 with TRBJ2-3; 9 nucleotides match TRBD2. Losses at the gene ends were 6 bases for V and 1 base for J; bases not matched to a gene: 5. The germline gives CDR1 MNHNS, CDR2 SASEGT. This CDR3 has 15 residues. The DNA for the CDR3 is TGTGCCAGCAGCCTTTCTAGCGGGGGCACAGATACGCAGTATTTT. Protein product: CASSLSSGGTDTQYF.

The sample holds a few counts of this clone. The rearrangement uses TRBV10-1 and TRBJ2-3, with D unclear. Trimming cost V 3 bases and J 7 bases, with 5 bases left between them. Germline loops: CDR1 WNHNN, CDR2 SYGVQD (reference sequence). The CDR3 totals 11 residues. This CDR3 is CASSDLNTQYF. For the CDR3, the DNA is TGCGCCAGCAGTGATTTAAATACGCAGTATTTT.

The rearrangement uses TRBV11-2 and TRBJ2-7, with 7 bases matching TRBD1. The length of the CDR3 is 14 residues. Trimming at V came to 5 bases and at J to 1 base, leaving 5 bases not matched to a gene. The germline CDR1 and CDR2 sequences are SGHAT and FQNNGV. This chain's CDR3 is CASSPDRTSYEQYF. The CDR3 DNA is TGTGCCAGCAGCCCGGACAGGACTTCCTACGAGCAGTACTTC.

This chain joins TRBV2 and TRBJ2-7, with TRBD2 as a possible D gene (7 bases). This CDR3 is built from 13 residues. Looked up from germline, CDR1 is SNHLY and CDR2 is FYNNEI. With 7 bases removed from V and 5 bases from J, the gap between germline ends came to 15 bases. CDR3: CASMGGLLNEQYF. In DNA form, the CDR3 reads TGTGCCAGCATGGGGGGGCTCCTAAACGAGCAGTACTTC.

V usage is TRBV5-4 and J usage is TRBJ1-6, with TRBD1 matching 7 bases. After removal of 4 bases from V and 5 bases from J, the junction contained 3 bases not matched to a gene. From germline, CDR1 is SGHNT and CDR2 YYREEE (reference sequence). The CDR3 spans 14 residues. The CDR3 region has the DNA TGTGCCAGCAGCAGCGGACAGGATAATTCACCCCTCCACTTT. Translating gives CASSSGQDNSPLHF.

The chain combines TRBV27 with TRBJ2-4; tentative D call: TRBD2 (7 bases). Germline lookup yields CDR1 MNHEY and CDR2 SMNVEV (reference sequence). The CDR3 is made up of 17 amino acids. Trimming shortened V by 3 bases and J by 4 bases, and 19 bases separated the two germline ends. The CDR3 coding sequence is TGTGCCAGCAGTTTCAGCCGGGACTACAGGGATAAAAACATTCAGTACTTC. Protein: CASSFSRDYRDKNIQYF.

The chain is built from TRBV29-1 and TRBJ2-5, with D perhaps matching TRBD2 (7 bases). The DNA end is a closer match to TRBJ2-7, so the J assignment may be wrong. The CDR3 length is 13 residues. Germline values: CDR1 SQVTM, CDR2 ANQGSEA. The CDR3 DNA follows: TGCAGCGTTGAAGGGGTAGGGGGGGACGAGCAGTACTTC. It specifies CSVEGVGGDEQYF.

The chain combines TRBV7-9 with TRBJ2-7; TRBD1 matches at 9 bases. Germline V gene sequence: CDR1 SEHNR, CDR2 FQNEAQ (reference sequence). The CDR3 runs 14 residues. The J segment lost 7 bases and the V segment lost 3 bases, leaving 7 bases of the junction unmatched. The CDR3 DNA sequence: TGTGCCAGCAGCTTGGGACAGGGCAGGGGGGAGCAGTACTTC. This gives the protein CASSLGQGRGEQYF.

V and J are TRBV9 and TRBJ1-2; 12 nucleotides align to TRBD1. J lost 7 bases, V lost 0 bases, and 7 bases had no gene match. Germline V gene lookup returns CDR1 SGDLS and CDR2 YYNGEE. The CDR3 consists of 16 residues. CDR3 protein: CASSVGGGQGALGYTF. DNA of the CDR3: TGTGCCAGCAGCGTAGGGGGGGGACAGGGGGCGCTTGGCTACACCTTC.

This chain connects TRBV6-5 to TRBJ2-5; D is perhaps TRBD1 (6 bases). CDR3 length equals 14 residues. V was clipped by 5 bases and J by 1 base, with 11 bases between them. Germline V CDR1 and CDR2: MNHEY, SVGAGI. CDR3 nucleotides: TGTGCCAGCAGTCCCCAGGGGAGCCAAGAGACCCAGTACTTC. The encoded protein is CASSPQGSQETQYF.

This clone was counted a few times. The rearrangement links TRBV6-5 to TRBJ2-2; 9 positions agree with TRBD1. The V and J ends lost 2 bases and 7 bases, in that order; junction bases with no gene match: 5. Germline values: CDR1 MNHEY, CDR2 SVGAGI. This CDR3 comprises 15 residues. The CDR3 nucleotides are TGTGCCAGCAGTTACGACAGGGGGAATAACGGGGAGCTGTTTTTT. This gives the protein CASSYDRGNNGELFF.

The chain carries TRBV5-8 and TRBJ2-7; 8 bases agree with TRBD1. CDR1 is SGHTS, CDR2 YDEGEE, per germline. The V gene end was trimmed by 0 bases and the J gene end by 4 bases; junction bases not matched to a gene: 3. The CDR3 covers 14 residues. The CDR3 nucleotides read TGTGCCAGCAGCTTGGGACAGGGGTTATACGAGCAGTACTTC. Translating gives CASSLGQGLYEQYF.

This clone was seen just once. The chain recombines TRBV7-8 with TRBJ2-7, with no clear D. The CDR3 contains 13 residues. Trimming shortened V by 1 base and J by 4 bases, and 8 bases separated the two germline ends. Germline V gives CDR1 SGHVS, CDR2 FQNEAQ. As DNA, the CDR3 is TGTGCCAGCAGCTTAGAGTACAGTTACGAGCAGTACTTC. It codes for CASSLEYSYEQYF.

J is TRBJ2-5 and V is TRBV9; 12 positions match TRBD2. Per the germline V gene, CDR1 is SGDLS and CDR2 is YYNGEE. With 0 bases clipped from V and 5 bases from J, the junction kept 8 bases outside the gene matches. The CDR3 spans 17 residues. The CDR3 is CASSVATSGGRGETQYF. Written as DNA, the CDR3 is TGTGCCAGCAGCGTAGCGACTAGCGGGGGCCGAGGGGAGACCCAGTACTTC.

The chain recombines TRBV20-1 with TRBJ2-7, with TRBD1 identical over 7 bases. The germline gives CDR1 DFQATT, CDR2 SNEGSKA (reference sequence). The CDR3 is made up of 11 amino acids. Losses at the gene ends were 5 bases for V and 8 bases for J; bases not matched to a gene: 6. CDR3 DNA: TGCAGTGCTCGAACAGGGGATAAGCAGTACTTC. This translates into CSARTGDKQYF.

This sequence joins TRBV10-3 and TRBJ1-1; D call uncertain. Trimming removed 5 bases from V and 1 base from J, with 8 bases in between. CDR1 and CDR2 from the germline V gene are ENHRY and SYGVKD. CDR3 length: 13 residues. CDR3 region: CAISLQRNTEAFF. The CDR3 coding sequence is TGTGCCATCAGTCTACAGAGGAACACTGAAGCTTTCTTT.

This rearrangement joins TRBV5-1 to TRBJ2-7, with 8 positions matching TRBD1. J was trimmed by 1 base and V by 0 bases; bases with no gene match: 6. The CDR3 has 16 residues. Germline lookup yields CDR1 SGHRS and CDR2 YFSETQ. CDR3 DNA: TGCGCCAGCAGCTTGGATCGAGACAGGGGTTCCTACGAGCAGTACTTC. It specifies CASSLDRDRGSYEQYF.

The chain uses TRBV7-2 and TRBJ2-7, with 9 bases lining up with TRBD1. The CDR3 spans 13 residues. V lost 5 bases, J lost 6 bases, and 5 bases stayed unmatched. Per germline, CDR1 SGHTA and CDR2 FQGNSA. In nucleotides, the CDR3 is TGTGCCAGCAGCCAACTGACAGGGGGCGAGCAGTACTTC. Its translation is CASSQLTGGEQYF.

This chain links TRBV5-1 with TRBJ2-1; 9 nucleotides align to TRBD2. The V segment lost 1 base and the J segment 7 bases; nucleotides outside the gene matches: 6. The CDR3 extends over 15 amino acids. Germline CDR1 and CDR2: SGHRS and YFSETQ. The CDR3 spells CASSLMAGGLNEQFF. CDR3 bases: TGCGCCAGCAGCTTGATGGCGGGGGGGCTTAATGAGCAGTTCTTC.

This clone occurred once. The chain carries TRBV30 and TRBJ1-5; no clear D gene. Deletions cut 0 bases from V and 7 bases from J, with 13 bases between. The germline CDR1 and CDR2 sequences are GTSNPN and SVGIG (reference sequence). The CDR3 totals 14 residues. The DNA of the CDR3 is TGTGCCTGGAGTGTAAGCGGGCTTGGACAGCCCCAGCATTTT. As protein: CAWSVSGLGQPQHF.

V gene TRBV4-1 combines with J gene TRBJ1-6, with D perhaps matching TRBD1 (5 bases). V shed 4 bases and J shed 7 bases, with 11 bases lying between them. Germline V gene sequence: CDR1 MGHRA, CDR2 YSYEKL. This CDR3 has 14 residues. The CDR3 is CASSPGQRNSPLHF. Here the CDR3 DNA reads TGCGCCAGCAGCCCCGGACAAAGGAATTCACCCCTCCACTTT.

The chain joins TRBV4-1 to TRBJ2-1; 13 positions match TRBD2. V lost 5 bases, J lost 9 bases, and 10 bases stayed unmatched. Germline V lookup: CDR1 MGHRA, CDR2 YSYEKL. The CDR3 length is 16 residues. The CDR3 DNA reads as TGCGCCAGCAGCGATCGTATGACTAGCGGGGGGAGTGAGCAGTTCTTC. Amino acids: CASSDRMTSGGSEQFF.